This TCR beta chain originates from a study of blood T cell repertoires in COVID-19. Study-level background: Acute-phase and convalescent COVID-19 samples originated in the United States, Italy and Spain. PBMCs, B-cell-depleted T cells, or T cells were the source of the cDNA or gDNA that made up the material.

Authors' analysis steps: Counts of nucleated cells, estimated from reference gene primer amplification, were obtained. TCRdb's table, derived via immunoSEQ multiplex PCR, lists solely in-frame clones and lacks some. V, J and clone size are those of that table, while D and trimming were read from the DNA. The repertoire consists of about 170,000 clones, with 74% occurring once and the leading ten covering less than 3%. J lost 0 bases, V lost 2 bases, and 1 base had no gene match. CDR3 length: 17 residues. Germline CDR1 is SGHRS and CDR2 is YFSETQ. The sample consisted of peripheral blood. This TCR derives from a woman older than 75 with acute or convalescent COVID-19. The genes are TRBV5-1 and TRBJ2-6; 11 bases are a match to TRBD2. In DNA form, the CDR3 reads TGCGCCAGCAGCTTACTAGCGGGAGACTCTGGGGCCAACGTCCTGACTTTC. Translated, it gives CASSLLAGDSGANVLTF.